One T cell receptor beta chain is described in this entry. Original handling: Estimation of nucleated cell counts relied on the amplification of reference gene primers. Libraries were prepared by immunoSEQ multiplex PCR; TCRdb keeps only in-frame clonotypes and omits some of them. V, J and clone size are those of that table, while D and trimming were read from the DNA. The data show hundreds of thousands of clones, roughly 87% seen once. This record belongs to a study of blood T cell repertoires in COVID-19. Whole-study context: Donors in the United States, Italy and Spain gave samples during acute or convalescent COVID-19. Sources were T cells, B-cell-depleted T cells, or PBMCs; the material itself was cDNA or gDNA.

Losses at the gene ends were 3 bases for V and 7 bases for J; bases not matched to a gene: 6. CDR3 length equals 14 residues. CDR1 SGHRS and CDR2 YFSETQ come from the germline V gene. This receptor was taken from a human donor in a cohort sampled during active COVID-19. Sequenced material: peripheral blood. The V call is TRBV5-1, the J call TRBJ2-7; 11 bases are a match to TRBD2. CDR3 DNA sequence: TGCGCCAGCAGCTCTTTAGCGGGAGGGGGTGAGCAGTACTTC. Protein: CASSSLAGGGEQYF.